The present T cell receptor beta chain was sequenced within a study of T-cell memory formation after mild COVID-19. About the research overall: TCR clusters largely stayed donor specific. Regarding the study as a whole: Whereas later expanders leaned CD4+, clones contracting day 15 to 85 showed a balanced CD4/CD8 makeup. Clones that contracted clustered mainly in CM and EM if CD4+ and in EMRA if CD8+. Some responding clones appeared in pre-infection memory, suggesting cross-reactive memory joined.

TCRdb passed the 5' RACE reads through MiXCR, listing each CDR3 protein once. The profile covers about 260,000 distinct CDR3 sequences, with 16% appearing a single time and around 20% taken by the ten largest. With 6 bases removed from V and 1 base from J, the gap between germline ends came to 6 bases. The CDR3 is 13 residues long. CDR1 is MGHDK, CDR2 SYGVNS, per germline. Concerning this clonotype: Its antigen is as yet unknown.

Sequenced: PBMCs or a T cell subset sorted from them (not recorded which). This sequence originates from a young man who had mild COVID-19 (a few samples of this study predate the infection). Cell type and time point are not known. The chain carries TRBV25-1 and TRBJ2-2; D is unclear. The CDR3 is CASRIQNTGELFF. The CDR3 region has the DNA TGTGCCAGCAGAATTCAGAACACCGGGGAGCTGTTTTTT. Full variable domain (outside the CDR3, taken from reference TRBV25-1 and TRBJ2-2): EADIYQTPRYLVIGTGKKITLECSQTMGHDKMYWYQQDPGMELHLIHYSYGVNSTEKGDLSSESTVSRIRTEHFPLTLESARPSHTSQYLCASRIQNTGELFFGEGSRLTVL.